This T cell receptor (beta chain) was captured by sequencing in a study of PD-1 blockade in classical Hodgkin lymphoma. Study-wide background: Patients were treated with nivolumab at 3 mg/kg, and this was given intravenously every 2 weeks.

Concerning this clone itself: The antigen remains unidentified.

Whole-study results and caveats: Reported baseline diversity: healthy donors highest, relapsed/refractory patients lowest. Patients excluded were those beginning nivolumab under 1 year after ASCT.

Following autologous stem cell transplantation, relapse occurred in every patient, and exposure to brentuximab vedotin varied. Relapsed/refractory classical Hodgkin lymphoma patients had complete, partial or progressive responses. Sequencing was performed with immunoSEQ multiplex PCR; in TCRdb, only in-frame clones are kept and a portion is missing. This sample has about 46,000 clones, with roughly 73% found just once. Germline loops: CDR1 SGHAT, CDR2 FQNNGV. The CDR3 runs 14 residues. J lost 6 bases, V lost 3 bases, and 4 bases had no gene match. The source of this sequence is a human donor with classical Hodgkin lymphoma. Material: peripheral blood mononuclear cells (PBMCs), obtained at baseline. The J gene is TRBJ1-1, the V gene TRBV11-2, with TRBD1 matching over 10 bases. CDR3 protein: CASSFGDRGPEAFF. The DNA for the CDR3 is TGTGCCAGCAGCTTCGGGGACAGGGGACCTGAAGCTTTCTTT.